The source of this TCR beta chain is a study of cytomegalovirus exposure and HLA in healthy donors (dated by TCRdb to 2016 to 2017). Background on the whole study: According to an earlier analysis of 587 of the donors, about 180 million T cells yielded over 100 million unique TCR beta sequences and around 280 Gb of sequence data. In addition to the first cohort of around 670 subjects, a separate validation cohort of 120 different subjects was used. HLA typing included class I and class II loci at four-digit resolution. Roughly five DR-DQ haplotypes were handled as single units for association and clustering, since linkage in the cohort was strong. An early release covering about 600 HLA-typed donors comprised approximately 300 gigabases of sequencing data and 65 million to 100 million unique TCR sequences. The study combined high-throughput TCR immunosequencing, statistical association of individual TCRs with disease status, and machine learning to predict cytomegalovirus infection status. The aim of the study was to test whether cataloging public T cell receptors could identify signatures of past pathogen exposure. Typing coverage varied by locus: roughly 629-640 donors for A, B, C, DRB1 and DQB1; 522 for DQA1; around 610 for DPA1; around 450 for DPB1. Of the roughly 400 genotyped donors, about 84% fell in the genetic ancestry cluster associated with self-reported Caucasian donors. Genome-wide SNP genotypes for about 65% of the roughly 670 donors were used in a later genetic analysis, which treated that subset as a discovery cohort. To study patterns of TCR occurrence, a later analysis re-analyzed previously published TCR beta repertoires from just over 650 donors and added high-resolution HLA genotyping. The T cell repertoires of 550 to 850 subjects were profiled by immunosequencing and related to cytomegalovirus serostatus. In an earlier analysis of a few hundred of the donors, high-throughput TCR beta sequencing was used to judge whether each TCR beta V gene segment behaved as functional or pseudogenic. All discovery cohort repertoires had been generated on a single sequencing platform. Alongside the repertoire data, information on donor age, sex, ethnicity and CMV serostatus was compiled. In the later analysis, no new phenotypic data were used to find candidate immune exposures; instead, reliance was placed on TCR beta sequences and their occurrence across donors. Among some 400 genotyped donors of the cohort, an average of around 240,000 unique TCR beta nucleotide sequences were sequenced per donor, around a sixth of them non-productive. Results the study describes overall, beyond this receptor: CMV serostatus was the only immune exposure information available for the cohort. When HLA alleles, especially DR and DQ, strongly co-occurred, attributing TCR associations to individual alleles was difficult. A further reported finding was that TCR beta sequences accurately predicted the HLA-A and HLA-B alleles for most subjects in the first cohort. In an earlier analysis of 500 to 650 of the donors, most TCR beta V segments appeared in productive rearrangements about 90% or about 30% of the time, broadly matching IMGT annotations. Roughly uniform sequencing depth across donors was assumed in presence/absence analyses, although this assumption may not hold. It was suggested by the authors that the approach could potentially be generalized to other disease states and immunological phenotypes. Compared with equally common non-associated chains, HLA-associated TCR beta chains in a later analysis were more clonally expanded and had lower generation probabilities. A later analysis reported that several top co-occurrence clusters appeared linked to parvovirus B19, influenza, CMV and Epstein-Barr virus. According to a later analysis, TCR association rates differed among HLA loci, with DRB1 alleles showing the most associated TCRs and HLA-C alleles showing the fewest. The cohort was sequenced for TCR beta chains only, and without alpha or paired-chain data the features that could be detected were limited. Approximately 18 rarely observed V segments, including chromosome 9 orphons, were excluded from the earlier analysis of some 590 of the donors because counts were too low. In a later genetic analysis, fewer N-insertions in productive TCRs were reported among donors in an Asian-associated ancestry cluster than the roughly 700-donor mean. While some public TCRs were present in many individuals, most TCR sequences turned up only very rarely across donors. The sequencing pipeline was judged likely to have produced a cluster of highly shared sequence variants as a technical artifact. Because HLA typing was unavailable for some donors at each locus, only the typed subset was used in association tests. In vitro tests confirmed that a few of the cytomegalovirus-associated TCR beta chains recognize cytomegalovirus antigens. The 87-base-pair reads could not distinguish some IMGT-functional V segments, including TRBV6-2 and TRBV6-3, so those segments were excluded. An association between a missense DCLRE1C variant and V-gene and J-gene trimming of TCR beta chains was found in a later genetic analysis and replicated in an independent cohort. The classifier was reported to diagnose cytomegalovirus status with high specificity and sensitivity in both the original cohort and the validation cohort. Most CMV-associated TCR beta chains appeared to be HLA-restricted in a later analysis, and the HLA associations seemed to be driven largely by CMV exposure. The study listed 164 TCR beta chains as associated with cytomegalovirus. Linkage disequilibrium might explain the correlated functional status among segregating V segments, but an unknown experimental factor could not be ruled out. A later analysis associated around 16,000 TCR beta sequences with specific HLA alleles at a false discovery rate of 0.05.

The cohort consisted of 600 to 750 healthy bone marrow donors. At the time of sampling, all cohort members were nominally healthy, though unrecorded immune exposures were likely present. The donor tested CMV seropositive and was one of the 289 seropositive cohort members. Each donor provided a peripheral blood sample, and peripheral blood mononuclear cells were used for TCR beta sequencing. The Qiagen DNeasy Blood Extraction Kit was used to extract genomic DNA from the blood cell samples. Library prep was done by the immunoSEQ multiplex PCR assay. For the multiplex PCR, a mixture combining 60 forward primers for TCR Vbeta segments and 13 reverse primers for TCR Jbeta segments was used. Amplification of the CDR3 region of rearranged TCR beta genes was performed with a multiplex PCR assay on genomic DNA. The Illumina HiSeq System was used to sequence the amplified TCR beta libraries as 87-base-pair reads. The original pipeline was this. A later analysis counted tens of millions of unique TCR beta chains across the 666 repertoires, and 9 million to 14 million of these chains were shared by at least two donors. Raw reads were error-corrected and collapsed into unique sequences by a nearest-neighbor algorithm in which closely related sequences were merged to remove PCR and sequencing errors. V, D and J gene segments were assigned by aligning CDR3 sequences to IMGT reference sequences. For a sequence to be retained, at least a six-nucleotide match to both a V gene segment and a J gene segment was required. Rearrangements were classified as productive when the CDR3 lacked stop codons and remained in frame with V and J, and all other rearrangements were classified as non-productive. Following IMGT convention, CDR3 was defined as the stretch from the second conserved V-encoded cysteine to the conserved J-encoded phenylalanine. Sequences without an unambiguous match to a single V gene segment were excluded from the earlier analysis of almost 600 of the donors. An earlier analysis of approximately 590 of the donors classified V segments as functional when productive rearrangements were above 56.7% and as segregating when the standard deviation between donors was above 5%. A statistical classification framework was developed to diagnose cytomegalovirus status using the catalog of TCR beta chain sequences. V and J gene assignment, in a later analysis, came from comparing TCR nucleotide sequences with IMGT/GENE-DB human TR gene sequences. The TCRdist pipeline was used in a later analysis to assign CDR3 sequences and most-parsimonious VDJ recombination scenarios. In a later analysis, every TCR beta chain was defined by the combination of its CDR3 amino acid sequence and its V-gene family, and reads without a unique V-gene family were dropped. As a way to deal with suspected cross-contamination and a sequencing artifact, a later analysis dropped roughly 600 nucleotide sequences that were highly shared and had low generation probability. A later analysis calculated a clonal expansion index for each public chain from normalized within-repertoire ranks of inferred template counts. Generation probabilities in a later analysis came from a VDJ recombination model fitted to out-of-frame rearrangements, and those results were checked against IGoR. Hypergeometric tests were used in a later analysis to score TCR-TCR, TCR-HLA and TCR-CMV co-occurrence, with a repertoire-size bias correction applied to the TCR pairs. False discovery rates were estimated in a later analysis by permuting HLA or CMV assignments 20 times. In a later analysis, co-occurring TCRs were grouped using DBSCAN, and TCRdist sequence similarity was added for clustering within HLA-allele-positive subsets. Repertoires with fewer than 30,000 or more than 120,000 public chains were left out of co-occurrence clustering, as were five repertoires with anomalous nucleotide sharing. In its TCRdb copy, this immuneACCESS table keeps in-frame sequences only and misses some clones. Where compared with another copy, unresolved V genes explain less than half of these, and the others have no known cause. That table supplies the V and J calls and clone size; D and trimming were determined from the DNA. The table for this sample lists approximately 70,000 clones; about three quarters of them were counted only once. The ten largest clonotypes hold 9.5% to 13% of the sample.

From the cysteine up to the phenylalanine, the CDR3 has a length of 15 residues. Just CDR3 DNA is preserved here, 45 bases in frame from base 1. Deletion took 3 bases off V and 8 bases off J, with a span of 17 bases between the germline ends. CDR1 is given as SEHNR and CDR2 as FQNEAQ, both from the germline V gene (reference sequence). As concerns this clone: The antigen it binds to is not known. Base quality data are lacking; no much larger clone is found one base away.

The receptor's source is a woman aged 40-49 years in good health and CMV-seropositive. The sequenced sample was PBMCs. The chain links TRBV7-9 with TRBJ2-1, with a tentative D gene TRBD1 over 6 matching bases. The CDR3 region has the sequence CASSFTGSQGDEQFF. The nucleotides are TGTGCCAGCAGCTTTACAGGGTCCCAGGGCGATGAGCAGTTCTTC.